The text below deals with one T cell receptor (beta chain). Its antigen is still unknown. Assay: immunoSEQ multiplex PCR; the TCRdb copy retains only in-frame clones and omits some. The data contain roughly 200,000 clones, 72% of them seen just once; the ten biggest clones take up 13%. After removal of 6 bases from V and 3 bases from J, the junction contained 8 bases not matched to a gene. Germline V gives CDR1 SGHAT, CDR2 FQNNGV. The CDR3 is made up of 15 amino acids. The sample is drawn from a study of cytotoxic CD8 clonotypes in ibrutinib-treated CLL. The overall study: Researchers reported over nine relapsed/refractory and approximately 15 treatment-naive patients, roughly 17 of them IGHV unmutated. Study-wide results and limits: Contraction or stability on treatment characterized the public clonotypes, which were uncommon.

This chain joins TRBV11-2 and TRBJ2-7; TRBD2 matches at 10 bases. The TCR sequence derives from a human donor with chronic lymphocytic leukemia. The source was PBMCs, collected after 24 months of ibrutinib treatment. CDR3 protein: CASRMSLAGVYEQYF. In nucleotides, the CDR3 is TGTGCCAGCAGAATGTCCCTAGCGGGAGTCTACGAGCAGTACTTC.